This T cell receptor (beta chain) was identified during a study of T-cell memory formation after mild COVID-19. The overall study: In these data, TCR clusters were largely donor specific. Whole-study results and caveats: Contracting clones localized mainly to CM and EM when CD4+ and mainly to EMRA when CD8+. The finding that pre-infection memory included some responding clones suggested that cross-reactive memory joined.

Comment on this clonotype: Its target is unknown.

Barcoded TCR alpha and TCR beta cDNA libraries with UMIs came from 5'RACE using constant-segment primers. TCRdb re-analysed the 5' RACE reads in MiXCR, keeping a single row per CDR3 protein. The repertoire holds approximately 210,000 distinct CDR3 sequences, with about 11% as singletons. Material for sequencing was PBMCs or a T cell subset sorted from them (not recorded which). The receptor comes from a man aged 18 to 30 who had mild COVID-19 (a few samples of this study predate the infection). Cell type and time point are not known.

Written as DNA, the CDR3 is TGTGCCAGCAGCTTGGGGGCCCTTGACTGGGATCCTTCAGATACGCAGTATTTT. Its translation is CASSLGALDWDPSDTQYF. J is TRBJ2-3 and V is TRBV5-4; no reliable D call. The V end was cut by 0 bases, the J end by 4 bases, with 21 bases between. CDR3 length: 18 amino acids. The germline V gene encodes CDR1 SGHNT and CDR2 YYREEE (reference sequence).